Listed below are T cell receptor beta chains from one sample, sequenced in a study of shared clonotypes between healthy human individuals. Profiled with immunoSEQ multiplex PCR; TCRdb holds only in-frame clones, not every one. The data contain roughly 400,000 clones, 90% to 97% of them singletons. Sequenced sample: memory CD8+ T cells sorted from blood. The receptors stem from a man aged 25-45 years in good health. The CDR3 runs from the conserved cysteine through the conserved F or W. D genes are given only for firm matches. Expanded clones get a size class; other rows say once, few or many, or leave the size out.

TRBV29-1,12,.,TRBJ2-5,.,TGCAGCGTTGGACAGATCCAAGAGACCCAGTACTTC,CSVGQIQETQYF
TRBV6-5,13,.,TRBJ1-1,.,TGTGCCAGCAGTTATAGCCGGTTGACTGAAGCTTTCTTT,CASSYSRLTEAFF
TRBV2,14,once,TRBJ1-6,.,TGTGCCAGCAGTGCAGGGGTTCTCAACTCACCCCTCCACTTT,CASSAGVLNSPLHF
TRBV9,13,.,TRBJ2-7,.,TGTGCCAGCAGCGTAGCGGGAGCCCACGAGCAGTACTTC,CASSVAGAHEQYF
TRBV5-4,15,.,TRBJ2-3,TRBD2,TGTGCCAGCAGCCAGCGGGAGGGCCGGGGAGATACGCAGTATTTT,CASSQREGRGDTQYF
TRBV19,17,.,TRBJ1-2,.,TGTGCCAGTAGTATAGGGGGCAGGGGTGGGACTAACTATGGCTACACCTTC,CASSIGGRGGTNYGYTF
TRBV7-2,13,.,TRBJ2-3,TRBD1,TGTGCCAGCAGCTTCGGGACAGGGGATACGCAGTATTTT,CASSFGTGDTQYF
TRBV10-3,11,.,TRBJ2-1,TRBD2,TGTGCCACGAAAGCGGGAGGCGAGCAGTTCTTC,CATKAGGEQFF
TRBV28,15,.,TRBJ1-3,TRBD1,TGTGCCAGCAGTCGGACAGGGGGCTCTGGAAACACCATATATTTT,CASSRTGGSGNTIYF
TRBV19,15,.,TRBJ2-1,TRBD2,TGTGCCAGTAGGCCGACTAGCGGGAGCGGGAATGAGCAGTTCTTC,CASRPTSGSGNEQFF
TRBV5-1,12,.,TRBJ1-3,.,TGCGCCAGCAGCTTATCAGGAAACACCATATATTTT,CASSLSGNTIYF
TRBV7-9,13,.,TRBJ2-1,.,TGTGCCAGCAGCCGACGTGAGGCGGATGAGCAGTTCTTC,CASSRREADEQFF
TRBV6-6,14,.,TRBJ2-7,.,TGTGCCAGCAGTAGGGACCTAGGATCCTACGAGCAGTACTTC,CASSRDLGSYEQYF
TRBV21-1,19,.,TRBJ2-6,.,TGTGCCAGCAGTTATAGACAGTCGACCCACTTGGCTGGGGCCAACGTCCTGACTTTC,CASSYRQSTHLAGANVLTF
TRBV29-1,13,.,TRBJ2-5,TRBD2,TGCAGCACGGTCCCCCAGCGGGGAGAGACCCAGTACTTC,CSTVPQRGETQYF
TRBV5-1,14,.,TRBJ1-3,TRBD1,TGCGCCAGCAGCTTGGGACAGGGGGGAAACACCATATATTTT,CASSLGQGGNTIYF
TRBV7-6,15,.,TRBJ1-2,.,TGTGCCAGCAGCTTTGAGTCGATGGGCGGCTATGGCTACACCTTC,CASSFESMGGYGYTF
TRBV6-6,12,.,TRBJ2-7,.,TGTGCCAGCAGGGCCCGCTTGGGAGAGCAGTACTTC,CASRARLGEQYF
TRBV11-3,13,.,TRBJ2-5,TRBD2,TGTGCCAGCAGCCTAGCGGGAGGTGAGACCCAGTACTTC,CASSLAGGETQYF
TRBV18,13,.,TRBJ2-5,TRBD1,TGTGCCAGCTCACGACAGGGCAGGGAGACCCAGTACTTC,CASSRQGRETQYF
TRBV11-3,15,.,TRBJ2-2,TRBD2,TGTGCCAGCAGTCCCGGGACTACAGACACCGGGGAGCTGTTTTTT,CASSPGTTDTGELFF
TRBV29-1,12,.,TRBJ2-7,.,TGCAGCGTTGAAGGGGGGAACTACGAGCAGTACTTC,CSVEGGNYEQYF